This TCR beta chain was captured in a study of human T cells and chemical hapten exposure (dated by TCRdb to the early 2020s). Some background on the complete study: Libraries were pooled for sequencing, and variation in per-sample TCR yields was attributed mainly to small differences in library volumes within the pool. In alopecia patients, the study followed how the peripheral blood TCR repertoire changed in vivo over primary and secondary sensitization to diphenylcyclopropenone (DPC), a hapten. Both TCR alpha and TCR beta chains were sequenced from each blood RNA sample. Here is what the overall study found, with its caveats: Repeated subsampling changed both the strength of the expansion versus patch-test correlation and the threshold at which that correlation became significant. DPC sensitization did not change how many TCRs were above 1 in 1000 frequency, and no evidence was found of alterations in global repertoire structure.

Total RNA was extracted from unfractionated whole blood that had been collected in Tempus Blood RNA tubes. Five or six healthy volunteers were used as TCR sequencing controls and were bled at day 0, 2 weeks and 6 weeks. The library was made by 5' RACE. The sequencing machine was an Illumina MiSeq. During library preparation, unique molecular identifiers were attached to individual cDNA molecules so that TCRs could be counted in a quantitative, reproducible way. In the paper's pipeline: Samples had a median of 95,638 TCRs, with a range from roughly 23,224 to 700,000. The Decombinator software suite was used to annotate the V, J and CDR3 of the TCR reads. For the PS versus PT1 abundance plots, all samples were subsampled to the same number of TCRs (28,000). Expanded TCRs were defined as absent before sensitization and observed at least eight times at the 2-week time point. TCRdb reworked the public reads: Q25 trimming with fastp, MiXCR clone assembly, productive beta chains retained. Rows are combined by CDR3 protein, so each entry shows the most common genes and DNA. It is TCRdb's table, rather than the study itself, that gives the V and J calls and clone size. The sample table records about 80,000 distinct CDR3 sequences; about 8.4% of these occur just once. The ten largest clones take up approximately 2.5% of the sample.

From the germline V gene, CDR1 is SNHLY and CDR2 is FYNNEI. V and J are truncated by 8 bases and 1 base respectively, leaving an intervening sequence of 14 bases. The CDR3 sequence holds 15 residues, the cysteine and phenylalanine included. The sequence is cut down to CDR3 DNA, 45 bases in frame from base 1. In its sample, this clonotype was seen a few times. Its antigen is unknown. There are no base qualities to consult, and no much larger clone falls within one base. This chain is built from TRBV2 and TRBJ1-4; TRBD1 could be the D gene, as 5 bases match. The sequence was collected from a male donor in good health. For the CDR3, the sequence is CASGGWAGTNEKLFF. The base sequence is TGTGCCAGCGGGGGATGGGCAGGAACTAATGAAAAACTGTTTTTT.